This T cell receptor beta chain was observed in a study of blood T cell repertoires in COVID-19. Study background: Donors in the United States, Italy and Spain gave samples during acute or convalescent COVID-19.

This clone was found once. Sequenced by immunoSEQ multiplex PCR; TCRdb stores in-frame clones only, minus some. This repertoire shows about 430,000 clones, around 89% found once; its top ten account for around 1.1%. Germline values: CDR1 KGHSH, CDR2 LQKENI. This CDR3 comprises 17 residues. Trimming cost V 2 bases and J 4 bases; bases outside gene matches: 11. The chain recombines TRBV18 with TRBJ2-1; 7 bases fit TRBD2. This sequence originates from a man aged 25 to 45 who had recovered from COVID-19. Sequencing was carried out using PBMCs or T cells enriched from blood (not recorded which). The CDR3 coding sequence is TGTGCCAGCTCACCAGGGGTAGCGGGCGCGAATTACAATGAGCAGTTCTTC. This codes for CASSPGVAGANYNEQFF. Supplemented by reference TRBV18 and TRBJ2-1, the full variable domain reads NAGVMQNPRHLVRRRGQEARLRCSPMKGHSHVYWYRQLPEEGLKFMVYLQKENIIDESGMPKERFSAEFPKEGPSILRIQQVVRGDSAAYFCASSPGVAGANYNEQFFGPGTRLTVL.